This TCR beta chain was sequenced during a study of cytomegalovirus exposure and HLA in healthy donors. On the study more broadly: Among the roughly 370 genotyped donors, 70% to 90% were placed in the Caucasian-associated ancestry cluster. Study findings and constraints: Earlier results showed most TCR beta V segments being productive about 90% or about 30% of the time.

CDR1 and CDR2 (germline): SEHNR, FQNEAQ (reference sequence). V shed 3 bases and J 3 bases; nucleotides not matched to a gene: 8. The CDR3 runs 16 residues. The study ran its PCR with 60 Vbeta and 13 Jbeta primers. Clones were read by immunoSEQ multiplex PCR, and TCRdb kept only the in-frame ones, dropping some. The table shows approximately 250,000 clones, with about 85% occurring only once. Concerning this clone: Its target is not known.

This sequence originates from a girl aged 2 to 10 in good health and CMV-seronegative. The sequenced sample consisted of PBMCs. This chain joins TRBV7-9 and TRBJ2-5; 9 bases fit TRBD1. This chain's CDR3 is CASSFTPGQGEETQYF. The CDR3 nucleotides are TGTGCCAGCAGCTTTACTCCGGGACAGGGAGAAGAGACCCAGTACTTC. Together with reference TRBV7-9 and TRBJ2-5, the CDR3 gives the full variable domain: DTGVSQNPRHKITKRGQNVTFRCDPISEHNRLYWYRQTLGQGPEFLTYFQNEAQLEKSRLLSDRFSAERPKGSFSTLEIQRTEQGDSAMYLCASSFTPGQGEETQYFGPGTRLLVL.